The 29 T cell receptor beta chains below were found in one sample sequenced in a study of cytomegalovirus exposure and HLA in healthy donors. With 60 Vbeta and 13 Jbeta primers, the PCR was carried out. Produced via immunoSEQ multiplex PCR; TCRdb's table is partial and in-frame only. This sample carries some 140,000 clones, over 70% of them seen once, and the ten largest clones take under 2.5%. The source material was PBMCs. All receptors derive from a man aged 25 to 45 in good health and CMV-seronegative.

The chain recombines TRBV20-1 with TRBJ2-2; no firm D call. V was clipped by 2 bases and J by 7 bases, with 5 bases between them. This CDR3 contains 11 residues. CDR1 is DFQATT, CDR2 SNEGSKA, per germline (reference sequence). The CDR3 reads CSARPSGELFF. CDR3 coding DNA: TGCAGTGCTAGACCCAGCGGGGAGCTGTTTTTT.

CDR3 protein: CASSIYGGQNTEAFF. DNA of the CDR3: TGTGCCAGTAGTATATACGGGGGGCAGAACACTGAAGCTTTCTTT. This chain links TRBV19 with TRBJ1-1; D possibly corresponds to TRBD1 (6 bases). Germline V lookup: CDR1 LNHDA, CDR2 SQIVND (reference sequence). The CDR3 runs 15 residues. The V end lost 2 bases, the J end lost 1 base, and 11 bases lay between the germline ends.

The chain employs TRBV10-3 and TRBJ1-1, with D uncertain. The V and J ends lost 2 bases and 1 base respectively, with 11 bases between them. Looked up from germline, CDR1 is ENHRY and CDR2 is SYGVKD. This CDR3 is built from 15 residues. CDR3 in DNA: TGTGCCATCAGTGAGGTTTTCAGCGGGAACACTGAAGCTTTCTTT. Translating gives CAISEVFSGNTEAFF.

The chain carries TRBV5-4 and TRBJ1-5; 8 nucleotides agree with TRBD1. There are 15 residues in the CDR3. J was trimmed by 4 bases and V by 1 base; bases with no gene match: 4. Germline CDR1 reads SGHNT; CDR2 reads YYREEE (reference sequence). The CDR3 nucleotides read TGTGCCAGCAGCTTGTCTACAGGGGGAAATCAGCCCCAGCATTTT. This codes for CASSLSTGGNQPQHF.

The rearrangement joins TRBV29-1 to TRBJ2-5; weak D call: TRBD2 (5 bases). The V end was cut by 4 bases, the J end by 1 base, with 10 bases between. The CDR3 is 13 amino acids. CDR1 is SQVTM and CDR2 is ANQGSEA in the germline V gene. The CDR3, as DNA: TGCAGCGTTGCGGCGGGTGTCCAAGAGACCCAGTACTTC. As protein: CSVAAGVQETQYF.

The genes are TRBV7-9 and TRBJ2-1; TRBD1 matches at 8 bases. J was trimmed by 7 bases and V by 4 bases; bases with no gene match: 9. The CDR3 is 15 residues long. Germline assignment: CDR1 SEHNR and CDR2 FQNEAQ (reference sequence). The CDR3 nucleotides read TGTGCCAGCAGCTCCGGGACAGGACACGCAAATGAGCAGTTCTTC. Translated: CASSSGTGHANEQFF.

The chain combines TRBV7-9 with TRBJ1-2; 9 bases are a match to TRBD1. J was trimmed by 3 bases and V by 1 base; bases with no gene match: 3. Looked up from germline, CDR1 is SEHNR and CDR2 is FQNEAQ (reference sequence). The CDR3 totals 15 residues. CDR3 nucleotide sequence: TGTGCCAGCAGCTTAGTCGGGACAGGGTACTATGGCTACACCTTC. This codes for CASSLVGTGYYGYTF.

The chain combines TRBV9 with TRBJ2-3; 9 nucleotides match TRBD1. Germline V gene lookup returns CDR1 SGDLS and CDR2 YYNGEE. Germline trimming cut 0 bases from V and 0 bases from J; bases unmatched to any gene: 2. CDR3 length: 16 amino acids. In nucleotides, the CDR3 is TGTGCCAGCAGCGTAGCACAGGGGGCAAGCACAGATACGCAGTATTTT. Its protein product is CASSVAQGASTDTQYF.

Points on this clone: Relative to the germline gene, one junction end is altered; a read error may explain this. This rearrangement joins TRBV6-5 to TRBJ1-6, with D tentatively TRBD1 (5 bases). The CDR3 covers 15 residues. Germline V gene lookup returns CDR1 MNHEY and CDR2 SVGAGI. The CDR3 here is CASSYSGRGNSPLNF. The CDR3 DNA reads as TGTGCCAGCAGTTACTCGGGGAGGGGAAATTCACCCCTCAACTTT.

The chain joins TRBV5-5 to TRBJ2-3, with D perhaps TRBD1 (6 bases). The V gene lost 0 bases and the J gene lost 11 bases, with 19 bases spanning the gap. Germline V gives CDR1 SGHKS, CDR2 YYEKEE (reference sequence). This CDR3 has 15 amino acids. CDR3 bases: TGTGCCAGCAGCTTGGCCCGGACAGATTACCTCGAGCAGTATTTT. It encodes CASSLARTDYLEQYF.

The chain employs TRBV19 and TRBJ1-5; D perhaps matches TRBD1 (6 bases). Germline V gene sequence: CDR1 LNHDA, CDR2 SQIVND (reference sequence). V gave up 7 bases and J gave up 6 bases, with 19 bases separating them. This CDR3 spans 15 amino acids. Here the CDR3 DNA reads TGTGCCAGTACCGTACAGGGAATTAGGAGTCAGCCCCAGCATTTT. Residues: CASTVQGIRSQPQHF.

This clone has just a few counts. For the CDR3, the DNA is TGTGCCAGTACCCACGGGGGTCCGTGGGGCTACACCTTC. It specifies CASTHGGPWGYTF. This chain connects TRBV19 to TRBJ1-2; maybe TRBD1 (5 bases). Germline V lookup: CDR1 LNHDA, CDR2 SQIVND (reference sequence). The CDR3 loop spans 13 amino acids. Trimming shortened V by 7 bases and J by 8 bases, and 17 bases separated the two germline ends.

This chain links TRBV7-8 with TRBJ2-6, with TRBD1 matching 10 bases. Germline values: CDR1 SGHVS, CDR2 FQNEAQ. V dropped 7 bases and J dropped 0; count of bases not matched to a gene: 12. The CDR3 contains 19 residues. CDR3 sequence (DNA): TGTGCCAGCACCATCTCCCGGGACAGGGGCCTCTCTGGGGCCAACGTCCTGACTTTC. Its translation: CASTISRDRGLSGANVLTF.

This clone was found once. The V gene is TRBV9, the J gene TRBJ2-7; 7 bases are shared with TRBD2. The V gene's germline CDR1 is SGDLS and CDR2 YYNGEE. This CDR3 spans 13 amino acids. V was clipped by 0 bases and J by 7 bases; unmatched bases: 4. The CDR3 DNA reads as TGTGCCAGCAGCGTAGTGGGGGGGGATGAGCAGTACTTC. Amino acids: CASSVVGGDEQYF.

This clone was seen a few times. The V gene is TRBV15, the J gene TRBJ2-3; the D gene is possibly TRBD2 (6 bases). Trimming cost V 0 bases and J 0 bases, with 10 bases left between them. In germline, CDR1 is LNHNV, CDR2 YYDKDF (reference sequence). The CDR3 sequence is 16 residues long. In DNA, the CDR3 is TGTGCCACCAGCAGAGATACGGGGGTTAGCACAGATACGCAGTATTTT. This sequence encodes CATSRDTGVSTDTQYF.

This clone was picked up a small number of times. The rearrangement uses TRBV5-6 and TRBJ2-3, with D unresolved. Trimming left V 3 bases short and J 2 bases short, with 4 bases between. The CDR3 is 12 amino acids. Looked up from germline, CDR1 is SGHDT and CDR2 is YYEEEE. The DNA of the CDR3 is TGTGCCAGCAGCTCTTACACAGATACGCAGTATTTT. Its protein product is CASSSYTDTQYF.

The chain uses TRBV7-6 and TRBJ2-5; D might be TRBD2 (5 bases). Germline CDR1 is SGHVS and CDR2 is FNYEAQ. The CDR3 extends over 14 amino acids. Trimming pared 3 bases from V and 0 bases from J, leaving 8 bases between. The CDR3 sequence: CASSFPGYQETQYF. In nucleotides, the CDR3 is TGTGCCAGCAGCTTTCCGGGGTACCAAGAGACCCAGTACTTC.

The rearrangement uses TRBV10-3 and TRBJ2-1, with 7 nucleotides matching TRBD1. Germline loops: CDR1 ENHRY, CDR2 SYGVKD. Trimming took 1 base from V and 0 from J; bases not matched to a gene: 3. The CDR3 is made up of 16 amino acids. The CDR3 bases are TGTGCCATCAGTGAGTGGGCAGGGGGCTCCTACAATGAGCAGTTCTTC. Amino acid sequence: CAISEWAGGSYNEQFF.

J is TRBJ1-5 and V is TRBV6-1; TRBD1 matches 9 bases. The length of the CDR3 is 14 residues. Looked up from germline, CDR1 is MNHNS and CDR2 is SASEGT. Unmatched junction bases numbered 4, after V lost 4 bases and J lost 6 bases. DNA for the CDR3: TGTGCCAGCAGTGGGACAGGGGCAGTTCAGCCCCAGCATTTT. Its protein is CASSGTGAVQPQHF.

V gene TRBV5-6 combines with J gene TRBJ2-7; 7 nucleotides match TRBD1. The junction had 7 bases not matched to a gene; V was cut back by 0 bases and J by 4 bases. The CDR3 extends over 15 amino acids. Germline CDR1 and CDR2: SGHDT and YYEEEE. The CDR3 region has the DNA TGTGCCAGCAGCTTGGTAGGGGGCAGACCATACGAGCAGTACTTC. Its translation is CASSLVGGRPYEQYF.

The chain recombines TRBV6-1 with TRBJ1-1; D is perhaps TRBD1 (6 bases). Trimming removed 5 bases from V and 5 bases from J, with 18 bases in between. CDR1 is MNHNS and CDR2 is SASEGT in the germline V gene. The CDR3 spans 15 residues. CDR3 DNA: TGTGCCAGCAGTCCCGGCGGGGGGGCGGGAACTGAAGCTTTCTTT. Translated: CASSPGGGAGTEAFF.

This clone was recorded a few times. Sequence at one end of the junction differs from germline and may be a read error. The rearrangement joins TRBV18 to TRBJ2-5; D possibly corresponds to TRBD1 (5 bases). The CDR3 loop spans 16 amino acids. In germline, CDR1 is KGHSH, CDR2 LQKENI. Here the CDR3 DNA reads TGTGCCAGCTCACCCAAGACGACAGATGTATCGGAGATCCAGTACTTC. Translated, it gives CASSPKTTDVSEIQYF.

The rearrangement joins TRBV6-1 to TRBJ2-2; D is ambiguous. Trimming stripped 3 bases from V and 4 bases from J, with 9 bases between. This CDR3 comprises 14 residues. Germline lookup yields CDR1 MNHNS and CDR2 SASEGT. The CDR3 reads CASSDLVGTGELFF. CDR3 nucleotides: TGTGCCAGCAGTGATCTAGTGGGCACCGGGGAGCTGTTTTTT.

This chain links TRBV29-1 with TRBJ2-1, with 10 positions matching TRBD2. Germline CDR1 SQVTM, CDR2 ANQGSEA. This CDR3 comprises 14 residues. Trimming took 7 bases from V and 2 from J; bases not matched to a gene: 5. The CDR3 loop reads CSAVAGGTYNEQFF. DNA of the CDR3: TGCAGCGCAGTAGCGGGGGGTACCTACAATGAGCAGTTCTTC.

In its sample, this clone was seen a few times. The chain couples TRBV7-2 to TRBJ2-2; 8 bases agree with TRBD2. The germline V gene encodes CDR1 SGHTA and CDR2 FQGNSA. CDR3 length: 16 amino acids. The V gene end was trimmed by 5 bases and the J gene end by 2 bases; junction bases not matched to a gene: 7. For the CDR3, the DNA is TGTGCCAGCAGCCCGGCCGGGGGGGTAAACACCGGGGAGCTGTTTTTT. It codes for CASSPAGGVNTGELFF. The full variable domain, its missing parts supplied by reference TRBV7-2 and TRBJ2-2, is GAGVSQSPSNKVTEKGKDVELRCDPISGHTALYWYRQSLGQGLEFLIYFQGNSAPDKSGLPSDRFSAERTGGSVSTLTIQRTQQEDSAVYLCASSPAGGVNTGELFFGEGSRLTVL.

This clone was recorded a few times. The chain uses TRBV4-1 and TRBJ2-3; TRBD2 aligns across 9 bases. V was pared by 5 bases and J by 3 bases, with 9 bases of the junction left unmatched. The CDR3 runs to 16 residues. CDR1 is MGHRA, CDR2 YSYEKL, per germline. CDR3 in DNA: TGCGCCAGCAGCTCCCTAGCGGGAATCAAGACAGATACGCAGTATTTT. Residues: CASSSLAGIKTDTQYF.

This chain uses TRBV19 with TRBJ1-1, with 7 bases that match TRBD1. J gave up 1 base and V 5 bases, and 4 bases lay outside the gene matches. The CDR3 runs 14 residues. The germline V gene encodes CDR1 LNHDA and CDR2 SQIVND (reference sequence). The CDR3 is CASSLGQTNTEAFF. CDR3 nucleotides: TGTGCCAGTAGTCTGGGACAGACGAACACTGAAGCTTTCTTT.

This clone came up a few times. The rearrangement links TRBV5-4 to TRBJ2-1, with 9 bases aligning to TRBD1. The germline CDR1 and CDR2 sequences are SGHNT and YYREEE (reference sequence). The CDR3 contains 16 residues. With V trimmed by 1 base and J by 3 bases, 5 bases remained unmatched. CDR3 nucleotides: TGTGCCAGCAGCTTGATCGGACAGGGGATCTACAATGAGCAGTTCTTC. Its protein is CASSLIGQGIYNEQFF. The full variable domain, rest sourced from reference TRBV5-4 and TRBJ2-1, is ETGVTQSPTHLIKTRGQQVTLRCSSQSGHNTVSWYQQALGQGPQFIFQYYREEENGRGNFPPRFSGLQFPNYSSELNVNALELDDSALYLCASSLIGQGIYNEQFFGPGTRLTVL.

This chain links TRBV19 with TRBJ1-6; D is ambiguous. CDR1 LNHDA and CDR2 SQIVND come from the germline V gene (reference sequence). This CDR3 has 15 residues. Trimming stripped 3 bases from V and 0 bases from J, with 6 bases between. The CDR3 reads CASSMESSYNSPLHF. In DNA, the CDR3 is TGTGCCAGTAGTATGGAGAGCTCCTATAATTCACCCCTCCACTTT. Supplemented by reference TRBV19 and TRBJ1-6, the full variable domain reads DGGITQSPKYLFRKEGQNVTLSCEQNLNHDAMYWYRQDPGQGLRLIYYSQIVNDFQKGDIAEGYSVSREKKESFPLTVTSAQKNPTAFYLCASSMESSYNSPLHFGNGTRLTVT.